Reported below is one T cell receptor (beta chain). Trimming removed 5 bases at V and 0 bases at J, with 6 bases between. CDR1 KGHDR and CDR2 SFDVKD come from the germline V gene. The CDR3 length is 13 residues. The data are from a study of blood T cell repertoires in COVID-19. TCRdb keeps only in-frame clones here, not all; method: immunoSEQ multiplex PCR. The table includes about 130,000 clones, about nine tenths detected once. This sequence joins TRBV24-1 and TRBJ1-1; no reliable D call. Sequenced input: PBMCs or T cells enriched from blood (not recorded which). The sequence derives from a man aged 45-65 years who had recovered from COVID-19. DNA for the CDR3: TGTGCCACCAGTGGGGCGTTGAACACTGAAGCTTTCTTT. This codes for CATSGALNTEAFF.